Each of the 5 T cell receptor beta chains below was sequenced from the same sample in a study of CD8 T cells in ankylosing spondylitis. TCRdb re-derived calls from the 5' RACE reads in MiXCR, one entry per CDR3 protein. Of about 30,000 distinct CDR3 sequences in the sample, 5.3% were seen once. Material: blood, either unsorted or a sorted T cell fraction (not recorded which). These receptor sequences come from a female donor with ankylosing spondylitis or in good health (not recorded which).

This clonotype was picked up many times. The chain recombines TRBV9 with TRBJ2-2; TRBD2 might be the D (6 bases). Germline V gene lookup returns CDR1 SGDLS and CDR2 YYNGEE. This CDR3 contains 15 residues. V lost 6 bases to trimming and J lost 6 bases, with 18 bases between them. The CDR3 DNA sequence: TGTGCCAGCAATGTTGGAGGGAGAGTCGCCGGGGAGCTGTTTTTT. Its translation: CASNVGGRVAGELFF.

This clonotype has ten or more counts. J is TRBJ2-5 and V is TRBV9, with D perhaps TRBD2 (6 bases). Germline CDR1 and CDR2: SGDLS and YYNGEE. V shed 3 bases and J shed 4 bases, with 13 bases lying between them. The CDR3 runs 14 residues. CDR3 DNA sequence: TGTGCCAGCAGCGAAGCTAGCGTGGGAGAGACCCAGTACTTC. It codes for CASSEASVGETQYF.

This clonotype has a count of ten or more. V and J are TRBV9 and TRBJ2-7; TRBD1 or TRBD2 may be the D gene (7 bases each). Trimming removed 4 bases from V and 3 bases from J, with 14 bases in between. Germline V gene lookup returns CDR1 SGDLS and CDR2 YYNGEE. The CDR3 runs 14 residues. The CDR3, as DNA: TGTGCCAGCAGCTCGGGACAGCGGGACTACGAGCAGTACTTC. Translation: CASSSGQRDYEQYF.

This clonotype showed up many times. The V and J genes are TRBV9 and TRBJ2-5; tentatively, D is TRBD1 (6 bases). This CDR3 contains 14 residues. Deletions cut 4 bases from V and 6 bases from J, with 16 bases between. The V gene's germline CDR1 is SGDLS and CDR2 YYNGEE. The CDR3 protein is CASSRSRGGQTQYF. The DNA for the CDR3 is TGTGCCAGCAGCCGGAGCAGGGGTGGGCAGACCCAGTACTTC.

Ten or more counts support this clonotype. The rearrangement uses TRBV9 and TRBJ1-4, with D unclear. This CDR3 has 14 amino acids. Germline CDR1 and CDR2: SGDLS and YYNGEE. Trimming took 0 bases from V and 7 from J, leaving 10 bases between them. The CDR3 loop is CASSVAGYSEKLFF. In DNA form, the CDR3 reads TGTGCCAGCAGCGTAGCCGGATATAGTGAAAAACTGTTTTTT. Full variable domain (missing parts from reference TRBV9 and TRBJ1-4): DSGVTQTPKHLITATGQRVTLRCSPRSGDLSVYWYQQSLDQGLQFLIQYYNGEERAKGNILERFSAQQFPDLHSELNLSSLELGDSALYFCASSVAGYSEKLFFGSGTQLSVL.